This T cell receptor (beta chain) was documented in a study of T cell changes during pregnancy in multiple sclerosis. This clone was found a few times. CDR3 length equals 13 residues. Germline values: CDR1 SGHRS, CDR2 YFSETQ. V was cut by 3 bases and J by 3 bases, with 9 bases left in between. TCRdb's table, derived via immunoSEQ multiplex PCR, lists solely in-frame clones and lacks some. The sample has about 51,000 clones, around 93% seen once; the top ten hold around 2%. The J gene is TRBJ1-2, the V gene TRBV5-1; perhaps TRBD1 as D (5 bases). The source of this sequence is a female donor with multiple sclerosis, enrolled in a pregnancy study. The specimen was peripheral blood, collected in the second trimester of pregnancy. The CDR3 is CASSSGGDYGYTF. The CDR3, as DNA: TGCGCCAGCAGCTCGGGGGGGGACTATGGCTACACCTTC.